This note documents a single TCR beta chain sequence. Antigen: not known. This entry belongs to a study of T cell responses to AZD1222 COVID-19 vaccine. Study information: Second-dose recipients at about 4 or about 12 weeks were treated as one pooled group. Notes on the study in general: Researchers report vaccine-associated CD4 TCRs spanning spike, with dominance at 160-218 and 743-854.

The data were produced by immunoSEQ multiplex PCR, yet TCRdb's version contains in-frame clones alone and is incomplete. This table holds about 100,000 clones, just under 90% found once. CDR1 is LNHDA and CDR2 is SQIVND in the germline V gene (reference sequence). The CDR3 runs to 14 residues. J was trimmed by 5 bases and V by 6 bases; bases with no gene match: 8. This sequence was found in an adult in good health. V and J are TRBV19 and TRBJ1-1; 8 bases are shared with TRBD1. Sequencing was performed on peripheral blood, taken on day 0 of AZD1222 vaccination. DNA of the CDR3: TGTGCCAGTAGCCGGACAGGGATAGGTACTGAAGCTTTCTTT. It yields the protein CASSRTGIGTEAFF.